One sample yielded the 13 T cell receptor beta chains listed below, sequenced in a study of cytotoxic CD8 clonotypes in ibrutinib-treated CLL. Clones were read by immunoSEQ multiplex PCR, and TCRdb kept only the in-frame ones, dropping some. The sample has 30,000 to 40,000 clones, roughly three quarters seen once; the top ten hold 28%. Sequencing was performed on PBMCs, taken before ibrutinib treatment. These receptors all come from a human donor with chronic lymphocytic leukemia.

The rearrangement joins TRBV5-4 to TRBJ2-2, with 7 bases matching TRBD1. From germline, CDR1 is SGHNT and CDR2 YYREEE (reference sequence). V was pared by 1 base and J by 4 bases, with 1 base of the junction left unmatched. There are 14 residues in the CDR3. For the CDR3, the DNA is TGTGCCAGCAGCTTGAACAGGGGCACCGGGGAGCTGTTTTTT. This gives the protein CASSLNRGTGELFF.

This clone appeared a single time. V is TRBV7-8 and J is TRBJ1-2, with no clear D. CDR3 length equals 13 residues. Germline V gene data show CDR1 as SGHVS and CDR2 as FQNEAQ. The V end lost 5 bases, the J end lost 7 bases, and 14 bases lay between the germline ends. The CDR3: CASSPRASGGYTF. DNA for the CDR3: TGTGCCAGCAGCCCCCGGGCCTCCGGTGGCTACACCTTC.

The V call is TRBV10-3, the J call TRBJ1-5; D possibly corresponds to TRBD1 (6 bases). Germline loops: CDR1 ENHRY, CDR2 SYGVKD. The CDR3 has 16 residues. The V end lost 3 bases, the J end lost 0 bases, and 12 bases lay between the germline ends. The CDR3 here is CAISDRGEGSNQPQHF. DNA of the CDR3: TGTGCCATCAGTGACAGGGGAGAAGGTAGCAATCAGCCCCAGCATTTT.

This chain uses TRBV7-2 with TRBJ1-2; no firm D call. Trimming removed 1 base at V and 4 bases at J, with 10 bases between. Per germline, CDR1 SGHTA and CDR2 FQGNSA. CDR3 length equals 14 residues. The CDR3 loop is CASSLEITTYGYTF. The CDR3 nucleotides read TGTGCCAGCAGCTTAGAAATCACGACCTATGGCTACACCTTC.

This chain uses TRBV6-5 with TRBJ2-1; 10 bases fit TRBD2. Germline values: CDR1 MNHEY, CDR2 SVGAGI. V was pared by 10 bases and J by 0 bases, with 6 bases of the junction left unmatched. CDR3 size: 15 residues. This chain's CDR3 is CATRTSGISYNEQFF. The CDR3, as DNA: TGTGCCACCAGGACTAGCGGAATCTCCTACAATGAGCAGTTCTTC.

This clone came up a few times. The chain links TRBV15 to TRBJ1-5, with a tentative D call TRBD1 (5 bases). The germline V gene encodes CDR1 LNHNV and CDR2 YYDKDF (reference sequence). The CDR3 runs 14 residues. Trimming left V 0 bases short and J 7 bases short, with 10 bases between. For the CDR3, the DNA is TGTGCCACCAGCAGAGATCTTGGGGACCAGCCCCAGCATTTT. Its translation is CATSRDLGDQPQHF.

The genes are TRBV7-8 and TRBJ1-3; D is unresolved. The V gene lost 2 bases and the J gene lost 4 bases, with 12 bases spanning the gap. CDR1 is SGHVS, CDR2 FQNEAQ, per germline. The CDR3 is 15 residues long. This chain's CDR3 is CASSLRVDLGNTIYF. Here the CDR3 DNA reads TGTGCCAGCAGCTTAAGGGTAGATTTAGGAAACACCATATATTTT.

This chain uses TRBV27 with TRBJ1-2; D gene uncertain. The V gene's germline CDR1 is MNHEY and CDR2 SMNVEV (reference sequence). This CDR3 contains 14 residues. Trimming removed 3 bases at V and 2 bases at J, with 10 bases between. The CDR3 is CASSLSNPNYGYTF. CDR3 DNA: TGTGCCAGCAGTTTGTCGAACCCAAACTATGGCTACACCTTC.

The chain carries TRBV4-3 and TRBJ1-4; no definite D call. The CDR3 is made up of 16 amino acids. The ends were cut back, 0 bases at V and 2 bases at J, with 10 bases in the middle. Germline V gives CDR1 LGHNA, CDR2 YSLEER. DNA for the CDR3: TGCGCCAGCAGCCAAGATTCGGCGGCCACTAATGAAAAACTGTTTTTT. Translating gives CASSQDSAATNEKLFF.

This sequence joins TRBV7-9 and TRBJ2-7; TRBD1 or TRBD2 may be the D gene (5 bases each). The length of the CDR3 is 13 residues. Trimming left V 8 bases short and J 3 bases short, with 14 bases between. Germline lookup yields CDR1 SEHNR and CDR2 FQNEAQ (reference sequence). CDR3 loop: CASEGPGDYEQYF. As DNA, the CDR3 is TGTGCCAGCGAGGGACCCGGGGACTACGAGCAGTACTTC.

This clone appeared many times. J is TRBJ2-1 and V is TRBV6-1, with unresolved D. CDR3 length equals 14 residues. Per germline, CDR1 MNHNS and CDR2 SASEGT. V was cut by 8 bases and J by 6 bases, with 17 bases left in between. The CDR3 DNA sequence: TGTGCCAGCTCCGGGCCCCTTACGACCAATGAGCAGTTCTTC. As protein: CASSGPLTTNEQFF.

The genes are TRBV7-9 and TRBJ2-5; TRBD2 aligns across 14 bases. Germline loops: CDR1 SEHNR, CDR2 FQNEAQ (reference sequence). The CDR3 sequence is 18 residues long. The ends lost 3 bases at V and 0 bases at J; junction bases unmatched: 6. The CDR3 loop is CASSFGTSGRPYQETQYF. CDR3 sequence (DNA): TGTGCCAGCAGCTTCGGGACTAGCGGGAGACCGTACCAAGAGACCCAGTACTTC.

The chain uses TRBV9 and TRBJ1-1; D not certain. The CDR3 has 14 residues. Trimming pared 2 bases from V and 0 bases from J, leaving 8 bases between. In germline, CDR1 is SGDLS, CDR2 YYNGEE. CDR3 protein: CASSVSLLNTEAFF. The CDR3 nucleotides are TGTGCCAGCAGCGTGTCCCTCCTGAACACTGAAGCTTTCTTT.